Detailed here is one TCR beta chain. The data were obtained in a study of blood T cell repertoires in COVID-19. About the research overall: Spain, Italy and the United States supplied samples that represented acute and convalescent COVID-19.

TCRdb's copy holds only in-frame clones and misses some; the assay was immunoSEQ multiplex PCR. The table records about 410,000 clones, approximately 90% of them present only once. CDR3 length: 14 residues. The V end was cut by 2 bases, the J end by 6 bases, with 11 bases between. From germline, CDR1 is MNHEY and CDR2 SVGEGT. This chain joins TRBV6-2 or TRBV6-3 and TRBJ2-4; D is perhaps TRBD1 (6 bases). The sequence came from a woman younger than 45 with active or convalescent COVID-19. The sample comprised peripheral blood. The CDR3 sequence: CASSYDRSLNIQYF. The CDR3 DNA is TGTGCCAGCAGTTACGACAGGAGTCTAAACATTCAGTACTTC.